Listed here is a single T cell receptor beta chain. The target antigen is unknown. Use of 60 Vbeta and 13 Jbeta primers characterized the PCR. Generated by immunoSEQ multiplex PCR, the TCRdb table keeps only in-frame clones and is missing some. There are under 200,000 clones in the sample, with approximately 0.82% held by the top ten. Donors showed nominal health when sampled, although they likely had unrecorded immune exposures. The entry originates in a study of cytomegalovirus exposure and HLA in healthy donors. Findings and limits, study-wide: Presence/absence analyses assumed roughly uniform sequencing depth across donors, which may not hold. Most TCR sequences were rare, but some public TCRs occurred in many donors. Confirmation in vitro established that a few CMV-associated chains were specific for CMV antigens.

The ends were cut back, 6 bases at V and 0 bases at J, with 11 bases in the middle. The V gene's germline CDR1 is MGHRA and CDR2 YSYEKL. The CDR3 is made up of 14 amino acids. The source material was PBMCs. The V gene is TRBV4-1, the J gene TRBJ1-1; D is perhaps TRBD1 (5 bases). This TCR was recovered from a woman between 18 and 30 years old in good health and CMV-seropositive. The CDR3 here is CASRGLLLNTEAFF. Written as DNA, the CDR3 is TGCGCCAGCAGGGGACTGCTTTTGAACACTGAAGCTTTCTTT.